Detailed here is one T cell receptor (beta chain). This specimen comes from a study of blood T cell repertoires in COVID-19. Study-wide background: Samples of COVID-19 (acute and convalescent) were obtained from the United States, Italy and Spain. Sources were T cells, B-cell-depleted T cells, or PBMCs; the material itself was cDNA or gDNA.

Germline V lookup: CDR1 SQVTM, CDR2 ANQGSEA. The CDR3 loop spans 13 amino acids. V gave up 2 bases and J gave up 5 bases, with 12 bases separating them. In the study's own analysis: Reference gene primer amplification yielded estimated nucleated cell counts. Generated by immunoSEQ multiplex PCR, the TCRdb table keeps only in-frame clones and is missing some. The DNA was the basis for D and trimming; V, J and clone size are from that table. This sample has about 88,000 clones, with more than 75% found just once. V usage is TRBV29-1 and J usage is TRBJ1-2; perhaps TRBD1 as D (5 bases). Sequencing was performed on peripheral blood. The sequence was obtained from a woman in her 70s with acute or convalescent COVID-19. The CDR3 sequence: CSVEPLTEYGYTF. CDR3 coding DNA: TGCAGCGTTGAACCCCTGACAGAGTATGGCTACACCTTC.